This entry lists 19 T cell receptor beta chains sequenced from one sample in a study of T cell repertoires in cytomegalovirus infection (dated by TCRdb to about 2019). The reads were generated on an Illumina HiSeq 1500. Clones were called with MiXCR by TCRdb after fastp trimmed the public reads at Q25, and only in-frame beta chains were retained. Every distinct CDR3 protein forms one entry, paired with its most common genes and DNA. The sample table records some 600,000 distinct CDR3 sequences; 20% to 25% of these occur just once. The top ten hold around 7.6% of the sample. Source material: CD8+ T cells from PBMCs. The receptors stem from a human donor in good health (CMV status not recorded). Some clones in this sample may be carry-over from other donors' samples.

V is TRBV12-3 or TRBV12-4 and J is TRBJ1-1; no clear D gene. The CDR3 is 17 amino acids. V was trimmed by 3 bases and J by 5 bases, leaving 22 bases between them. The CDR3 spells CASSFSRTTGVKTEAFF. DNA of the CDR3: TGTGCCAGCAGTTTCTCTCGGACCACCGGGGTTAAGACTGAAGCTTTCTTT.

There are a few counts of this clonotype. The rearrangement joins TRBV6-2 or TRBV6-3 to TRBJ2-1; 8 positions match TRBD2. The CDR3 has 17 residues. The ends lost 7 bases at V and 4 bases at J; junction bases unmatched: 15. Germline CDR1 MNHEY, CDR2 SVGEGT. CDR3 DNA sequence: TGTGCCAGCACCTCGGGCGGGGGGCCGCTCGATTACAATGAGCAGTTCTTC. Translated: CASTSGGGPLDYNEQFF.

CDR3 sequence reads: CAISPAGTSGSSTDTQYF. The CDR3 coding sequence is TGTGCCATCAGTCCCGCCGGGACTAGCGGATCTAGCACAGATACGCAGTATTTT. The chain is built from TRBV10-3 and TRBJ2-3, with TRBD2 identical over 11 bases. Unmatched junction bases numbered 10, after V lost 5 bases and J lost 0 bases. Germline V gene data show CDR1 as ENHRY and CDR2 as SYGVKD. The CDR3 contains 18 residues.

The chain is built from TRBV12-3 or TRBV12-4 and TRBJ2-2; perhaps TRBD2 as D (5 bases). With 3 bases removed from V and 3 bases from J, the gap between germline ends came to 14 bases. CDR3 length equals 16 residues. The CDR3 region is CASSFMDFTDTGELFF. In DNA form, the CDR3 reads TGTGCCAGCAGTTTTATGGACTTCACGGACACCGGGGAGCTGTTTTTT.

The chain has TRBV6-2 or TRBV6-3 and TRBJ2-2; D call uncertain. Trimming left V 2 bases short and J 5 bases short, with 12 bases between. CDR1 and CDR2 (germline): MNHEY, SVGEGT. CDR3 length equals 15 residues. CDR3 loop: CASSYGPPGTGELFF. The CDR3 nucleotides read TGTGCCAGCAGTTACGGACCCCCTGGGACCGGGGAGCTGTTTTTT.

The V and J genes are TRBV7-2 and TRBJ1-2; no reliable D call. Germline lookup yields CDR1 SGHTA and CDR2 FQGNSA. With 10 bases removed from V and 4 bases from J, the gap between germline ends came to 19 bases. The CDR3 extends over 14 amino acids. DNA for the CDR3: TGTGCCATCTTCGATTTCGGGAAACTCTATGGCTACACCTTC. It codes for CAIFDFGKLYGYTF.

There are many counts of this clonotype. The chain couples TRBV7-9 to TRBJ2-7; 8 bases agree with TRBD1. The CDR3 spans 13 residues. With 5 bases clipped from V and 5 bases from J, the junction kept 5 bases outside the gene matches. From germline, CDR1 is SEHNR and CDR2 FQNEAQ (reference sequence). The CDR3 reads CASSRGTGNEQYV. CDR3 nucleotide sequence: TGTGCCAGCAGCCGTGGGACAGGAAACGAGCAGTACGTC.

This clonotype showed up just a few times. The genes are TRBV7-6 and TRBJ2-5; D is perhaps TRBD1 or TRBD2 (6 bases each). This CDR3 is 16 amino acids long. Looked up from germline, CDR1 is SGHVS and CDR2 is FNYEAQ. Trimming took 1 base from V and 3 from J, leaving 15 bases between them. The CDR3 bases are TGTGCCAGCAGCTTAGTCGGAACAGGGACTGAAGAGACCCAGTACTTC. As protein: CASSLVGTGTEETQYF.

This clonotype was seen many times. The chain has TRBV7-6 and TRBJ1-2, with a weak D call TRBD1 (5 bases). CDR1 SGHVS and CDR2 FNYEAQ come from the germline V gene. V lost 6 bases to trimming and J lost 6 bases, with 14 bases between them. The CDR3 extends over 13 amino acids. The CDR3 sequence: CASSAGRGDGYTF. DNA of the CDR3: TGTGCCAGCAGTGCCGGGAGGGGCGATGGCTACACCTTC.

V is TRBV29-1 and J is TRBJ1-2; TRBD1 agrees at 7 bases. In germline, CDR1 is SQVTM, CDR2 ANQGSEA. This CDR3 has 16 amino acids. The V and J ends lost 7 bases and 7 bases, in that order; junction bases with no gene match: 21. The CDR3 is CSAYPRKYDRDSGYTF. CDR3 bases: TGCAGCGCTTACCCGAGAAAATATGACAGGGATAGTGGCTACACCTTC.

The V gene is TRBV14, the J gene TRBJ1-2; 8 positions match TRBD1. V dropped 1 base and J dropped 0; count of bases not matched to a gene: 13. Germline-derived CDR1 and CDR2 are SGHDN and FVKESK. There are 19 residues in the CDR3. The CDR3 nucleotides are TGTGCCAGCAGCCAAGGCCAGTTCGGGACAGGTCCCCCTAACTATGGCTACACCTTC. Its protein product is CASSQGQFGTGPPNYGYTF.

V usage is TRBV29-1 and J usage is TRBJ2-5; TRBD1 aligns across 7 bases. The germline CDR1 and CDR2 sequences are SQVTM and ANQGSEA. The junction had 13 bases not matched to a gene; V was cut back by 8 bases and J by 7 bases. This CDR3 spans 13 amino acids. The CDR3 DNA sequence: TGCAGCACCGGGACAGCGTACCTGGGGACCCAGTACTTC. Translated: CSTGTAYLGTQYF.

The chain employs TRBV6-5 and TRBJ2-1; D gene unclear. Germline CDR1 and CDR2: MNHEY and SVGAGI. Trimming took 2 bases from V and 2 from J, leaving 13 bases between them. This CDR3 has 16 residues. The CDR3 DNA is TGTGCCAGCAGTTACGAGGCCGACCGAACCTACAATGAGCAGTTCTTC. Amino acid sequence: CASSYEADRTYNEQFF.

This clonotype was detected a few times. The J gene is TRBJ2-7, the V gene TRBV2; D is unclear. V shed 4 bases and J shed 7 bases, with 5 bases lying between them. Germline assignment: CDR1 SNHLY and CDR2 FYNNEI. The CDR3 runs to 10 residues. In DNA, the CDR3 is TGTGCCAGCAGTGGAAAAGAGCAGTACGTC. Its translation is CASSGKEQYV.

This chain connects TRBV6-5 to TRBJ2-7, with 8 positions matching TRBD1. This CDR3 has 16 residues. The germline gives CDR1 MNHEY, CDR2 SVGAGI. V shed 6 bases, J shed 2 bases, and the junction held 12 bases outside the gene matches. In DNA, the CDR3 is TGTGCCAGCAGCCATACCCAGGGGGCAGGGGCCTACGAGCAGTACTTC. This encodes CASSHTQGAGAYEQYF.

This clonotype was recorded at least ten times. The chain combines TRBV7-2 with TRBJ1-4; D perhaps matches TRBD1 (6 bases). CDR3 length equals 16 residues. The V gene lost 5 bases and the J gene lost 8 bases, with 21 bases spanning the gap. In germline, CDR1 is SGHTA, CDR2 FQGNSA. The CDR3 bases are TGTGCCAGCAGCCACGGATTTAGGGGGGTGGGAGAAAAACTGTTTTTT. It translates to CASSHGFRGVGEKLFF. Based on the CDR3 plus reference TRBV7-2 and TRBJ1-4, the full variable domain is GAGVSQSPSNKVTEKGKDVELRCDPISGHTALYWYRQSLGQGLEFLIYFQGNSAPDKSGLPSDRFSAERTGGSVSTLTIQRTQQEDSAVYLCASSHGFRGVGEKLFFGSGTQLSVL.

The V and J genes are TRBV15 and TRBJ1-2, with D possibly being TRBD1 (5 bases). The CDR3 extends over 15 amino acids. Per the germline V gene, CDR1 is LNHNV and CDR2 is YYDKDF (reference sequence). V lost 9 bases, J lost 0 bases, and 17 bases lay in between. CDR3 amino acids: CATAAGGIPNYGYTF. CDR3 nucleotides: TGTGCCACGGCCGCGGGGGGGATTCCTAACTATGGCTACACCTTC.

There are many counts of this clonotype. The rearrangement links TRBV25-1 to TRBJ1-5; possibly TRBD1 for D (5 bases). The CDR3 spans 13 residues. The V and J ends lost 4 bases and 2 bases respectively, with 6 bases between them. Germline V gene sequence: CDR1 MGHDK, CDR2 SYGVNS. CDR3 coding DNA: TGTGCCAGCAGTGTACAGGGCAATCAGCCCCAGCATTTT. It encodes CASSVQGNQPQHF.

This clonotype was recorded once. The chain combines TRBV29-1 with TRBJ2-7; the D gene could be TRBD1 or TRBD2 (5 bases each). CDR3 length: 15 amino acids. Deletions cut 0 bases from V and 4 bases from J, with 16 bases between. Germline V gene data show CDR1 as SQVTM and CDR2 as ANQGSEA. CDR3 DNA: TGCAGCGTTGAAGAGGGGGTTCCCCCAAATTACGAGCAGTACTTC. This encodes CSVEEGVPPNYEQYF.